This TCR beta chain was recovered during a study of blood T cells in healthy people across ages. Germline-derived CDR1 and CDR2 are DFQATT and SNEGSKA (reference sequence). This CDR3 is 13 amino acids long. V gave up 7 bases and J gave up 0 bases; unmatched junction bases: 5. It was with a sample-barcoded 5' primer and a J-beta primer mix that a second PCR of roughly 6 to 12 cycles was run. TCRdb independently ran MiXCR on the 5' RACE reads; one entry per CDR3 protein. The sample includes 1.5 million or so distinct CDR3 sequences, approximately 42% seen only once; the top ten take 7% to 9%. Specimen: blood. The sequence derives from a young woman in good health. The chain has TRBV20-1 and TRBJ1-2; 7 bases line up with TRBD1. CDR3 residues: CSVAGQTNYGYTF. Here the CDR3 DNA reads TGCAGTGTTGCGGGACAGACTAACTATGGCTACACCTTC.